This entry concerns a single T cell receptor (beta chain). The specificity of this receptor is unknown. Base qualities are not provided; no much larger clone lies one nucleotide away. Including the terminal cysteine and phenylalanine, the CDR3 comprises 14 residues. The sequence is cut down to CDR3 DNA, 42 bases in frame from base 1. Unmatched junction bases come to 9, with V trimmed by 6 bases and J by 6 bases. CDR1 and CDR2 are drawn from the germline V gene: MNHEY, SVGAGI. This entry is derived from a study of control samples from healthy donors and cancer patients (dated by TCRdb to about 2020). The receptor library was made with the immunoSEQ multiplex PCR assay. As stored in TCRdb, this immuneACCESS dataset retains in-frame rearrangements with V and J assigned. A fraction of the clones does not appear; measured against another copy, unresolved V genes explain less than half of the discrepancy, and the remainder lacks a known reason. The sample records about 120,000 clones, approximately 87% of which are singletons. Around an eighth of the sample lies in the top ten.

The V and J genes are TRBV6-5 and TRBJ2-3, with 7 bases matching TRBD2. This clonotype was sampled from a man aged 30-40 years in good health. Source material: blood. The DNA sequence follows: TGTGCCAGCAGGCGTAGCGGGCCAAGCGATACGCAGTATTTT. Its protein is CASRRSGPSDTQYF.